This TCR beta chain was retrieved from a study of Graves' ophthalmopathy and Graves' hyperthyroidism. Amplification of TCR beta CDR3 regions used RNA transcripts. First-round RT-PCR employed HTBI primers, with a second-round multiplex PCR after it. TCRdb called the multiplex PCR reads again in MiXCR, with one record for every CDR3 protein. Of some 390,000 distinct CDR3 sequences in the sample, about 17% were seen once. CDR3 length equals 15 residues. Trimming stripped 7 bases from V and 4 bases from J, with 19 bases between. In germline, CDR1 is SGHAT, CDR2 FQNNGV. This clonotype has only a few counts. From fresh peripheral blood, around 11 ml in volume, the PBMCs were obtained.

The V and J genes are TRBV11-2 and TRBJ1-1; D not certain. Sequencing was done on a sample of peripheral blood. The sequence derives from a young woman with Graves' ophthalmopathy. The CDR3 sequence is CASITGEVLATEAFF. The CDR3 DNA follows: TGTGCCAGCATCACTGGGGAGGTCCTGGCCACTGAAGCTTTCTTT.